These T cell receptor beta chains were read from a single sample in a study of shared clonotypes between healthy human individuals. Clones were sequenced by immunoSEQ multiplex PCR, and TCRdb holds only the in-frame ones, with some missing. The profile shows around 550,000 clones, 85% to 95% of them singletons. Source material: naive CD8+ T cells sorted from blood. The receptors here all came from a woman aged 25 to 39 in good health. Both conserved end residues are part of each CDR3. D genes are given only for firm matches. For some rows the clone size is stated as once, few or many, or as a class when expanded; others skip it.

- TRBJ2-1 - TRBV9 TGTGCCAGCAGCCCGGGACGGAAGAACGTTAATGAGCAGTTCTTC CASSPGRKNVNEQFF
- TRBJ1-2 - TRBV6-5 TGTGCCAGTGCCTATAGTCGGGGCACCTATGGCTACACCTTC CASAYSRGTYGYTF
- TRBJ2-1 - TRBV19 TGTGCCAGTAGTATCAGGGGAGATGAGCAGTTCTTC CASSIRGDEQFF
- TRBJ1-3 - TRBV13 TGTGCCAGCAGCTTAGAGGGGTCGCCTGGGAATTTT CASSLEGSPGNF
- TRBJ2-7 - TRBV5-5 TGTGCCAGCAGCTCCCGGGCTCCTAACGAGCAGTACTTC CASSSRAPNEQYF
- TRBJ2-7 - TRBV5-6 TGTGCCAGCAGCTTGGGACAGGTCCCCTACGAGCAGTACTTC CASSLGQVPYEQYF
- TRBJ2-2 TRBD2 TRBV9 TGTGCCAGCAGCGCCCCATCCGGGACTAGCGGGAGTTCCCGAGGCGCCGGGGAGCTGTTTTTT CASSAPSGTSGSSRGAGELFF
- TRBJ2-3 - TRBV29-1 TGCAGCGTTGAAGGACAGCCAGGGGACTATACGCAGTATTTT CSVEGQPGDYTQYF
- TRBJ1-5 TRBD1 TRBV5-5 TGTGCCAGCAGCCTGACCGGGACAGGGGGCTATCAGCCCCAGCATTTT CASSLTGTGGYQPQHF
- TRBJ1-5 - TRBV25-1 TGTGCCAGCAGTGAATCAGGGGAGTGGTCTCAGCCCCAGCATTTT CASSESGEWSQPQHF
- TRBJ1-2 - TRBV14 TGTGCCAGCGGAAACCGGGACACGGTCTATGGCTACACCTTC CASGNRDTVYGYTF
- TRBJ1-2 TRBD1 TRBV27 TGTGCCAGCAGGGCCTACCGGGACAGCTCGTATGGCTACACCTTC CASRAYRDSSYGYTF
- TRBJ2-7 - TRBV10-3 TGTGCCATCAGACCGGGACAAACCTACGAGCAGTACTTC CAIRPGQTYEQYF
- TRBJ2-2 - TRBV11-2 TGTGCCAGCAGCTGGGGACTGCTCACCGGGGAGCTGTTTTTT CASSWGLLTGELFF
- TRBJ2-5 TRBD1 TRBV5-1 TGCGCCAGCAGCTTCCAGGGACAGGGAGAGACCCAGTACTTC CASSFQGQGETQYF
- TRBJ2-1 - TRBV11-3 TGTGCCAGCTCGGCCGGACTGGGGAGTGAGCAGTTCTTC CASSAGLGSEQFF
- TRBJ2-5 - TRBV5-4 TGTGCCAGCAGCTTCCCGTGGGCAGGGAGAGAGACCCAGTACTTC CASSFPWAGRETQYF
- TRBJ2-1 TRBD2 TRBV2 TGTGCCAGCACCACTAGCGGGAGAGGCAATGAGCAGTTCTTC CASTTSGRGNEQFF
- TRBJ2-1 TRBD2 TRBV5-4 TGTGCCAGCAGCTTTAGCGGGAGTAATGAGCAGTTCTTC CASSFSGSNEQFF
- TRBJ1-1 - TRBV20-1 TGCAGTGCTACAGAGAACACTGAAGCTTTCTTT CSATENTEAFF
once TRBJ2-1 TRBD1 TRBV15 TGTGCCACCAGCAGAGATGTAGGGACAGGGGGCAACGATGAGCAGTTCTTC CATSRDVGTGGNDEQFF
- TRBJ1-1 - TRBV2 TGTGCCAGCAGTGTGGAAAGGGACATACGAACTGAAGCTTTCTTT CASSVERDIRTEAFF
- TRBJ2-7 - TRBV7-2 TGTGCCAGCAGCTCCGTCGGCGGATACGAGCAGTACTTC CASSSVGGYEQYF
- TRBJ1-2 TRBD1 TRBV11-2 TGTGCCAGCAGCTCTGTGACAGGGGTCCATGGCTACACCTTC CASSSVTGVHGYTF
- TRBJ2-3 TRBD2 TRBV7-9 TGTGCCAGCAGCTTTTCCCAAGGCTTAGCGGGAGTTGAAGATACGCAGTATTTT CASSFSQGLAGVEDTQYF
- TRBJ1-1 - TRBV19 TGTGCCAGTAGTAGGGGGTGGGGGACTGAAGCTTTCTTT CASSRGWGTEAFF
- TRBJ2-7 TRBD2 TRBV28 TGTGCCAGCGCCCTTCCCGGGAGGCGGGACTACGAGCAGTACTTC CASALPGRRDYEQYF
- TRBJ2-1 - TRBV11-2 TGTGCCAGCAGCTTACCGTACCTGGGGTCCCCAAATGAGCAGTTCTTC CASSLPYLGSPNEQFF
- TRBJ1-5 TRBD1 TRBV27 TGTGCCAGCAGGCTCGGGACAGGGGCCAATCAGCCCCAGCATTTT CASRLGTGANQPQHF
- TRBJ2-7 TRBD2 TRBV5-1 TGCGCCAGCAGACCCGGGATTCTAGCGGGACCATCCTACGAGCAGTACTTC CASRPGILAGPSYEQYF
- TRBJ2-1 TRBD2 TRBV11-2 TGTGCCAGCAGCTTAACGGGAGGGGACAATGAGCAGTTCTTC CASSLTGGDNEQFF
- TRBJ2-7 - TRBV7-9 TGTGCCAGCAGTCATAATTCCTACGAGCAGTACTTC CASSHNSYEQYF
- TRBJ2-2 TRBD2 TRBV27 TGTGCCAGCCGGGTGGGACTAGCGGGAGCCACCGGGGAGCTGTTTTTT CASRVGLAGATGELFF
- TRBJ2-6 - TRBV7-6 TGTGCCAGCAGCTTAGTATACGGACACTACTCTGGGGCCAACGTCCTGACTTTC CASSLVYGHYSGANVLTF
- TRBJ1-2 - TRBV30 TGTGCCTGTGATTCGACTGGGGGGTATGGCTACACCTTC CACDSTGGYGYTF
- TRBJ2-1 - TRBV4-1 TGCGCCAGCAGCCAACGGGACGTAAGCTCCTACAATGAGCAGTTCTTC CASSQRDVSSYNEQFF
- TRBJ1-1 - TRBV9 TGTGCCAGCAGCGGGTCTGGGGGAGATTACACTGAAGCTTTCTTT CASSGSGGDYTEAFF
- TRBJ1-4 TRBD1 TRBV29-1 TGCAGCATTCCGGGACAGAGGGGGGAACTGTTTTTT CSIPGQRGELFF
- TRBJ2-7 TRBD2 TRBV6-5 TGTGCCAGCAGTTACTCGCCTAGCGGGGAGACCTACGAGCAGTACTTC CASSYSPSGETYEQYF
- TRBJ2-1 - TRBV5-1 TGCGCCAGCAGAGAACAGGACAATGAGCAGTTCTTC CASREQDNEQFF
- TRBJ1-1 - TRBV9 TGTGCCAGCAGCGTAATGGCAGGAACCTCGAACACTGAAGCTTTCTTT CASSVMAGTSNTEAFF
once TRBJ1-3 - TRBV2 TGTGCCAGCAGTGAGGCCCTCGGGGGTTTCGCTGGAAACACCATATATTTT CASSEALGGFAGNTIYF
- TRBJ2-3 - TRBV27 TGTGCCAGCAAGGTACCGGTAACAGATACGCAGTATTTT CASKVPVTDTQYF
- TRBJ2-7 - TRBV19 TGTGCCAGTAGTAGCCTCCCCGGGGCCTTCCCCGAGCAGTACTTC CASSSLPGAFPEQYF
- TRBJ1-4 TRBD1 TRBV6-4 TGTGCCAGCAGTGCGGGCACAGGGGCGAATGAAAAACTGTTTTTT CASSAGTGANEKLFF
- TRBJ2-1 TRBD2 TRBV2 TGTGCCAGCAGTGAGGGACTAGCGGGAGCAGATGAGCAGTTCTTC CASSEGLAGADEQFF
- TRBJ2-1 - TRBV28 TGTGCCAGCAGTTTTGGGGGAGATGAGCAGTTCTTC CASSFGGDEQFF
- TRBJ2-7 TRBD2 TRBV19 TGTGCCAGTAGTATAGCTAGCGGAGACGCCCACGAGCAGTACTTC CASSIASGDAHEQYF
- TRBJ2-6 - TRBV5-1 TGCGCCAGCAGCTTGGGGCAGGGAGGTTCTGGGGCCAACGTCCTGACTTTC CASSLGQGGSGANVLTF
- TRBJ2-7 TRBD2 TRBV5-1 TGCGCCAGCAGCTTCGGAGCGGGAGGGTACGAGCAGTACTTC CASSFGAGGYEQYF
- TRBJ2-3 - TRBV5-1 TGCGCCAGCAGCTTGAGGAGCGAGCTCACAGATACGCAGTATTTT CASSLRSELTDTQYF